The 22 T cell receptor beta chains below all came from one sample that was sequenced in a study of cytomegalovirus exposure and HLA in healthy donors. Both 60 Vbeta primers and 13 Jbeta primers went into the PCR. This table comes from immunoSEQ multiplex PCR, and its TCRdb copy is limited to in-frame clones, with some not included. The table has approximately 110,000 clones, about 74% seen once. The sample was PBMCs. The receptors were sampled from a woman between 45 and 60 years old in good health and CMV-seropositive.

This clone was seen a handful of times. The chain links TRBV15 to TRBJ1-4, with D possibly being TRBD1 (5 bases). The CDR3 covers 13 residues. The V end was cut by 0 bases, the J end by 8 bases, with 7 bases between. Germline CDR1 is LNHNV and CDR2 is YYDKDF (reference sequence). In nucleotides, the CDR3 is TGTGCCACCAGCAGAGATAGGGGCGAAAAACTGTTTTTT. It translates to CATSRDRGEKLFF.

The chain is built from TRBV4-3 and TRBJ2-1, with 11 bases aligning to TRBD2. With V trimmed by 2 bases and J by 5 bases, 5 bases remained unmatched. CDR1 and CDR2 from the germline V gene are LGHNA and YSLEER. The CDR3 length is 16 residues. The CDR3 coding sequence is TGCGCCAGCAGCCAATCTCTAGCGGGGGGTAACAATGAGCAGTTCTTC. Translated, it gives CASSQSLAGGNNEQFF.

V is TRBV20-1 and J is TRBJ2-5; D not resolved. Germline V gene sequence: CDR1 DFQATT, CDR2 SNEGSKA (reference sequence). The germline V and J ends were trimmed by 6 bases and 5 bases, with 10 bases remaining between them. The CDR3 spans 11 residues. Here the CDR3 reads CSAGAQETQYF. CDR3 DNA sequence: TGCAGTGCAGGAGCGCAGGAGACCCAGTACTTC.

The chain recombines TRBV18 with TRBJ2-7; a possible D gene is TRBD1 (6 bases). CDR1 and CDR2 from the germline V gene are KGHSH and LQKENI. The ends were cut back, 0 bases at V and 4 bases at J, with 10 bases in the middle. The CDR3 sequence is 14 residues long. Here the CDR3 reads CASSPPGAVYEQYF. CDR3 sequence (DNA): TGTGCCAGCTCACCACCGGGGGCAGTGTACGAGCAGTACTTC.

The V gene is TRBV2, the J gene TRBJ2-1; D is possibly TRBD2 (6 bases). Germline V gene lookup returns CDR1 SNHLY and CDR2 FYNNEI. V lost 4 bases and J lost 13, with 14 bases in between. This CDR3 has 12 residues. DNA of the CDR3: TGTGCCAGCAGTGTTTTGGGGGGTGGACAGTTCTTC. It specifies CASSVLGGGQFF.

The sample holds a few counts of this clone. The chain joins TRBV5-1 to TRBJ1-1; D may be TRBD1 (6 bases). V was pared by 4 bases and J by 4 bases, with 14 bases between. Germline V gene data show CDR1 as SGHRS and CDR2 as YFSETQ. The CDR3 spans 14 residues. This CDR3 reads CASSHGTQSTEAFF. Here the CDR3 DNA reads TGCGCCAGCAGCCACGGGACACAGTCCACTGAAGCTTTCTTT.

The CDR3 nucleotides read TGTGCCAGCTCACCAAACGGCGCTGGGCACGGGGAGCTGTTTTTT. This codes for CASSPNGAGHGELFF. This sequence joins TRBV18 and TRBJ2-2, with D unresolved. Germline V gives CDR1 KGHSH, CDR2 LQKENI. The V end lost 2 bases, the J end lost 7 bases, and 14 bases lay between the germline ends. The CDR3 is 15 amino acids. Full variable domain (missing parts from reference TRBV18 and TRBJ2-2): NAGVMQNPRHLVRRRGQEARLRCSPMKGHSHVYWYRQLPEEGLKFMVYLQKENIIDESGMPKERFSAEFPKEGPSILRIQQVVRGDSAAYFCASSPNGAGHGELFFGEGSRLTVL.

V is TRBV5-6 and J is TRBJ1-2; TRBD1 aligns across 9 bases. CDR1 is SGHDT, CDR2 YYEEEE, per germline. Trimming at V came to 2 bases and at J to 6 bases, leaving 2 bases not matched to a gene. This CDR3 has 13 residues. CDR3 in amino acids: CASSLGTGNGYTF. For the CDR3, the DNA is TGTGCCAGCAGCTTAGGGACAGGGAATGGCTACACCTTC.

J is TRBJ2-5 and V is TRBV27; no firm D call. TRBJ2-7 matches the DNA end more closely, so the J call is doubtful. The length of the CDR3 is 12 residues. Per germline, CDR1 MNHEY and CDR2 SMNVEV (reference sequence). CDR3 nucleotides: TGTGCCAGCAGCTCTCAACGGTACGAGCAGTACTTC. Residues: CASSSQRYEQYF.

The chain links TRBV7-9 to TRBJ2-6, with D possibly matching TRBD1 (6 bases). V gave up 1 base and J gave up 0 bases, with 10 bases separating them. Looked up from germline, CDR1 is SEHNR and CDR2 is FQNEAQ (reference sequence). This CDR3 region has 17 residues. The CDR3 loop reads CASSLDHRASGANVLTF. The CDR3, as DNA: TGTGCCAGCAGCTTAGATCACAGGGCCTCTGGGGCCAACGTCCTGACTTTC.

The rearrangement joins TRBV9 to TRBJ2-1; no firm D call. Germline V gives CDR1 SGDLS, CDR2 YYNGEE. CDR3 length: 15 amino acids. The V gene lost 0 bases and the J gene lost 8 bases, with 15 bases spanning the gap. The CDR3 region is CASSVGARPTDEQFF. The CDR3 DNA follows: TGTGCCAGCAGCGTAGGTGCTAGGCCTACGGATGAGCAGTTCTTC.

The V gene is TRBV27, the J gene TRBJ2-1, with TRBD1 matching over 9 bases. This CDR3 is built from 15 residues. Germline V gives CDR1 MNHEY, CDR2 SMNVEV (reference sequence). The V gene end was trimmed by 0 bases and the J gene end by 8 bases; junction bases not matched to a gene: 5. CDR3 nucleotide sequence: TGTGCCAGCAGTTTATCCAACAGGGGGCAATATGAGCAGTTCTTC. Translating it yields CASSLSNRGQYEQFF.

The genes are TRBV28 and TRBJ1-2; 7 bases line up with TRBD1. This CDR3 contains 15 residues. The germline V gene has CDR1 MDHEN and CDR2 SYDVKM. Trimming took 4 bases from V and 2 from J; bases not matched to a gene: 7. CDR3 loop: CASSSGTALNYGYTF. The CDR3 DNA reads TGTGCCAGCAGTTCCGGGACAGCTCTCAACTATGGCTACACCTTC.

The CDR3 DNA follows: TGTGCCAGCAGCTTAAGGGGAGGGGATCAGCCCCAGCATTTT. This translates into CASSLRGGDQPQHF. The V call is TRBV7-2, the J call TRBJ1-5, with D perhaps matching TRBD1 (5 bases). V was shortened by 2 bases and J by 5 bases, with 10 bases between the two germline ends. The CDR3 totals 14 residues. CDR1 is SGHTA, CDR2 FQGNSA, per germline.

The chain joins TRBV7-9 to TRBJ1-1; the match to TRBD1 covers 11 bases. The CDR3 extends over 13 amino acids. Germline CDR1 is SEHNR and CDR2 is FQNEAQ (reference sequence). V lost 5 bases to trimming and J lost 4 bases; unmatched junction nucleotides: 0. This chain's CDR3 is CASSGQGATEAFF. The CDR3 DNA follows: TGTGCCAGCAGCGGACAGGGGGCCACTGAAGCTTTCTTT.

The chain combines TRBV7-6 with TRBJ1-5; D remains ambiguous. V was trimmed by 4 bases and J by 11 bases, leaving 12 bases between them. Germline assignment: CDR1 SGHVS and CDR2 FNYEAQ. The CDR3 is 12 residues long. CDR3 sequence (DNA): TGTGCCAGCAGCTCTGGAGGTCTGGCCCAGCATTTT. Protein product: CASSSGGLAQHF.

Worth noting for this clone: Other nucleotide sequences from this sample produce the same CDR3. The CDR3 spells CAWSVEGNQPQHF. CDR3 nucleotides: TGTGCCTGGAGTGTTGAGGGTAATCAGCCCCAGCATTTT. The chain combines TRBV30 with TRBJ1-5; D ambiguous. With 0 bases removed from V and 4 bases from J, the gap between germline ends came to 7 bases. The CDR3 has 13 amino acids. Per the germline V gene, CDR1 is GTSNPN and CDR2 is SVGIG (reference sequence).

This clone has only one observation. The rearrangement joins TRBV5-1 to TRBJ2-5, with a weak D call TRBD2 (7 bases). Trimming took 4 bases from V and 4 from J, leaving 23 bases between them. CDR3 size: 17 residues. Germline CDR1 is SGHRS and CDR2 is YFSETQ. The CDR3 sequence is CASSLPVGGGFLETQYF. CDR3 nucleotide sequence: TGCGCCAGCAGCCTCCCGGTGGGGGGGGGCTTTCTAGAGACCCAGTACTTC.

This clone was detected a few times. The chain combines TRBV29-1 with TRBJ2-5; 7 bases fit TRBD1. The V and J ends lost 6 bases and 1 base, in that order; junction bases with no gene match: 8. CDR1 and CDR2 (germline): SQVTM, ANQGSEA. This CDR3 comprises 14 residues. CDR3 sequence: CSVSAGTAQETQYF. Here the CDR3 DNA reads TGCAGCGTCAGCGCCGGGACAGCCCAAGAGACCCAGTACTTC.

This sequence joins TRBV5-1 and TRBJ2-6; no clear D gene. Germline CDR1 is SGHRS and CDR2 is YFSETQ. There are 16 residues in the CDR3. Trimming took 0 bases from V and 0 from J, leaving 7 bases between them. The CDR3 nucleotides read TGCGCCAGCAGCTTGGACAGAATCTCTGGGGCCAACGTCCTGACTTTC. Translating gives CASSLDRISGANVLTF.

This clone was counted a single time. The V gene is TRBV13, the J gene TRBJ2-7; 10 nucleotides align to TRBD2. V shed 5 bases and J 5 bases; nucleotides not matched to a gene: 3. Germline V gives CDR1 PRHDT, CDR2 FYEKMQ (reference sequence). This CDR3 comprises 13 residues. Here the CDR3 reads CASSVSGGHEQYF. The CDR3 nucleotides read TGTGCCAGCAGCGTTAGCGGGGGGCACGAGCAGTACTTC.

The CDR3 sequence is CASSLIRNRIYEQYF. The CDR3 DNA follows: TGTGCCAGCAGCTTAATTAGGAACAGGATCTACGAGCAGTACTTC. The V call is TRBV7-8, the J call TRBJ2-7; weak D call: TRBD1 (5 bases). This CDR3 is 15 amino acids long. Germline CDR1 reads SGHVS; CDR2 reads FQNEAQ. Trimming took off 2 bases at V and 3 bases at J, with 14 bases between the two ends.